This section outlines one T cell receptor beta chain sequence together with its context. These data originate in a study of T cells and copy number aberrations in small-cell lung cancer. V lost 5 bases to trimming and J lost 0 bases, with 4 bases between them. This CDR3 is built from 11 residues. CDR1 DFQATT and CDR2 SNEGSKA come from the germline V gene (reference sequence). Assay used: immunoSEQ multiplex PCR; TCRdb lists only in-frame clones, some missing. The table shows approximately 6,600 clones, with 65% to 85% occurring only once. The sample was normal tissue next to the tumor. The V call is TRBV20-1, the J call TRBJ1-1; D is undetermined. The sequence derives from a woman in her 70s with small cell lung cancer. Some clones in this sample may be carry-over from other donors' samples. The CDR3 loop is CSAQLNTEAFF. The CDR3 DNA reads TGCAGTGCTCAGCTGAACACTGAAGCTTTCTTT.